This is a list of T cell receptor beta chains from one sample in a study of cytomegalovirus exposure and HLA in healthy donors. The assay was immunoSEQ multiplex PCR, and TCRdb's table has in-frame clones only and misses some. The sample gives roughly 190,000 clones, 79% of which show up once; 2% to 2.5% is in the top ten. What was sequenced was PBMCs. These receptors were taken from a woman in her 50s in good health and CMV-seronegative. Both conserved end residues are trimmed from each CDR3. Each record gives: CDR3 protein, J gene, V gene.

ASFTGGRVYEKLF	TRBJ1-4	TRBV28
ASSLSTGGYYGYT	TRBJ1-2	TRBV27
ASSSGDNYGYT	TRBJ1-2	TRBV7-6
ASSRQGGSGRPYNEQF	TRBJ2-1	TRBV7-2
ASRGGATTNTGELF	TRBJ2-2	TRBV7-2
ASSQGNPGVETQY	TRBJ2-5	TRBV11-2
ASSLDSPITDTQY	TRBJ2-3	TRBV5-1
ASSLGNGRLGGHEQF	TRBJ2-1	TRBV7-9
ASSPSESNQPQH	TRBJ1-5	TRBV18
ASSLQGASNQPQH	TRBJ1-5	TRBV5-7
ASSQGPPGQPNTEAF	TRBJ1-1	TRBV4-1
ASSEQAEQY	TRBJ2-7	TRBV2
ASSNNGGLTDTQY	TRBJ2-3	TRBV19
ASSIGQGPPGTEAF	TRBJ1-1	TRBV19
SSFWAHEQF	TRBJ2-1	TRBV29-1
ASSTDRSTDTQY	TRBJ2-3	TRBV7-9
SVLPGTSRGEQY	TRBJ2-7	TRBV29-1